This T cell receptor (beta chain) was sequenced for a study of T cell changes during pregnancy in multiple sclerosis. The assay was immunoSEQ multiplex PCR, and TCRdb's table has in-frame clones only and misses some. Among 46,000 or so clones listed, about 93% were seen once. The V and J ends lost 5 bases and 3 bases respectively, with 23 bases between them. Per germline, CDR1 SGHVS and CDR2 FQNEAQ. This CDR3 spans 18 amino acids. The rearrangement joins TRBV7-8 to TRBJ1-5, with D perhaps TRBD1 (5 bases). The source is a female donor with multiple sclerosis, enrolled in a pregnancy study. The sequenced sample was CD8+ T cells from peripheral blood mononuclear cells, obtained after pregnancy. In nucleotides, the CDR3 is TGTGCCAGCAGCGGGGGGGGTCCGGGTCAGGCGCACAATCAGCCCCAGCATTTT. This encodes CASSGGGPGQAHNQPQHF.